The 17 T cell receptor beta chains below all came from one sample that was sequenced in a study of blood T cell repertoires in COVID-19. Produced via immunoSEQ multiplex PCR; TCRdb's table is partial and in-frame only. The repertoire consists of fewer than 140,000 clones, with 84% occurring once and the leading ten covering roughly 13%. The sample was peripheral blood. All receptors come from a woman aged 60-75 years with acute or convalescent COVID-19.

The V call is TRBV5-1, the J call TRBJ2-1, with TRBD2 matching over 10 bases. Germline V gene data show CDR1 as SGHRS and CDR2 as YFSETQ. Germline trimming cut 0 bases from V and 9 bases from J; bases unmatched to any gene: 0. The CDR3 runs 13 residues. The CDR3 sequence: CASSLGLAGEQFF. The CDR3, as DNA: TGCGCCAGCAGCTTGGGACTAGCGGGTGAGCAGTTCTTC.

This chain's CDR3 is CATYRQGDEKLFF. The DNA for the CDR3 is TGTGCCACCTATAGACAGGGGGATGAAAAACTGTTTTTT. This chain links TRBV7-9 with TRBJ1-4, with 9 nucleotides matching TRBD1. The CDR3 loop spans 13 amino acids. V was pared by 10 bases and J by 6 bases, with 6 bases of the junction left unmatched. Germline V gives CDR1 SEHNR, CDR2 FQNEAQ (reference sequence).

V and J are TRBV19 and TRBJ2-7; 9 bases fit TRBD1. V gave up 6 bases and J gave up 0 bases; unmatched junction bases: 6. CDR1 and CDR2 (germline): LNHDA, SQIVND (reference sequence). This CDR3 has 15 amino acids. The CDR3 protein is CASSQQGASSYEQYF. CDR3 sequence (DNA): TGTGCCAGTAGCCAACAGGGGGCGTCCTCCTACGAGCAGTACTTC. Complete variable domain (other parts from reference TRBV19 and TRBJ2-7): DGGITQSPKYLFRKEGQNVTLSCEQNLNHDAMYWYRQDPGQGLRLIYYSQIVNDFQKGDIAEGYSVSREKKESFPLTVTSAQKNPTAFYLCASSQQGASSYEQYFGPGTRLTVT.

V usage is TRBV2 and J usage is TRBJ2-1, with D maybe TRBD2 (6 bases). V was cut by 1 base and J by 9 bases, with 10 bases left in between. Germline V gives CDR1 SNHLY, CDR2 FYNNEI. The CDR3 is 13 residues long. In DNA form, the CDR3 reads TGTGCCAGCAGTGAAGGAATGGGGGGTGAGCAGTTCTTC. Translating it yields CASSEGMGGEQFF.

The chain joins TRBV6-5 to TRBJ2-3; D possibly corresponds to TRBD2 (6 bases). The CDR3 length is 15 residues. Germline V gene lookup returns CDR1 MNHEY and CDR2 SVGAGI. With 10 bases removed from V and 3 bases from J, the gap between germline ends came to 20 bases. The CDR3 sequence: CATPDSGGETDTQYF. In DNA, the CDR3 is TGTGCCACCCCGGATAGCGGAGGTGAGACAGATACGCAGTATTTT.

V gene TRBV28 combines with J gene TRBJ2-1; D is perhaps TRBD1 (5 bases). This CDR3 has 12 residues. Germline assignment: CDR1 MDHEN and CDR2 SYDVKM. Deletions cut 5 bases from V and 12 bases from J, with 14 bases between. The CDR3, as DNA: TGTGCCAGCAGTCCTAGTTTTCAGGGGCAGTTCTTC. As protein: CASSPSFQGQFF.

V and J are TRBV5-1 and TRBJ2-7, with D perhaps TRBD2 (6 bases). CDR1 SGHRS and CDR2 YFSETQ come from the germline V gene. The V end was cut by 3 bases, the J end by 6 bases, with 22 bases between. This CDR3 region has 16 residues. The CDR3 DNA reads TGCGCCAGCAGCTCCTCAGCAGTAGGCGGGATAGGCGAGCAGTACTTC. Translated: CASSSSAVGGIGEQYF.

Here the CDR3 reads CASSLGSADTQYF. The CDR3 region has the DNA TGCGCCAGCAGCTTAGGGAGTGCAGATACGCAGTATTTT. This sequence joins TRBV5-1 and TRBJ2-3; perhaps TRBD2 as D (5 bases). The CDR3 totals 13 residues. V lost 2 bases, J lost 4 bases, and 8 bases lay in between. Germline-derived CDR1 and CDR2 are SGHRS and YFSETQ.

The rearrangement links TRBV12-3 or TRBV12-4 to TRBJ2-1; D is perhaps TRBD2 (6 bases). Trimming pared 10 bases from V and 1 base from J, leaving 11 bases between. The CDR3 extends over 13 amino acids. CDR3 DNA: TGTGCCACCCGGAGGGATTCCTACAATGAGCAGTTCTTC. Residues: CATRRDSYNEQFF.

The chain joins TRBV25-1 to TRBJ2-5; 9 nucleotides match TRBD1. Germline V gene lookup returns CDR1 MGHDK and CDR2 SYGVNS. The CDR3 contains 17 residues. V lost 2 bases to trimming and J lost 0 bases; unmatched junction nucleotides: 7. The CDR3 is CASSENRDRDYQETQYF. In DNA, the CDR3 is TGTGCCAGCAGTGAAAACCGGGACAGGGACTACCAAGAGACCCAGTACTTC. The full variable domain, with the rest looked up from reference TRBV25-1 and TRBJ2-5, is EADIYQTPRYLVIGTGKKITLECSQTMGHDKMYWYQQDPGMELHLIHYSYGVNSTEKGDLSSESTVSRIRTEHFPLTLESARPSHTSQYLCASSENRDRDYQETQYFGPGTRLLVL.

The genes are TRBV12-5 and TRBJ2-5, with D perhaps matching TRBD2 (6 bases). V shed 4 bases and J shed 5 bases, with 14 bases lying between them. Germline CDR1 reads LGHNT; CDR2 reads FRNRAP. This CDR3 is 14 amino acids long. Here the CDR3 reads CASGSLRGGETQYF. For the CDR3, the DNA is TGTGCTAGTGGTTCCCTCAGAGGAGGGGAGACCCAGTACTTC.

This chain joins TRBV5-1 and TRBJ2-3; tentatively, D is TRBD2 (5 bases). V was shortened by 3 bases and J by 2 bases, with 10 bases between the two germline ends. This CDR3 spans 14 amino acids. Germline lookup yields CDR1 SGHRS and CDR2 YFSETQ. The CDR3 region has the DNA TGCGCCAGCAGCTCGGGCGGGTACACAGATACGCAGTATTTT. The encoded protein is CASSSGGYTDTQYF.

The DNA of the CDR3 is TGTGCCAGCAGCTCCGGACAGAACACTGAAGCTTTCTTT. This sequence encodes CASSSGQNTEAFF. The genes are TRBV7-2 and TRBJ1-1, with D possibly matching TRBD1 (5 bases). Germline V gives CDR1 SGHTA, CDR2 FQGNSA. V was clipped by 4 bases and J by 1 base, with 7 bases between them. This CDR3 has 13 amino acids. The whole variable domain, filled in from reference TRBV7-2 and TRBJ1-1, reads GAGVSQSPSNKVTEKGKDVELRCDPISGHTALYWYRQSLGQGLEFLIYFQGNSAPDKSGLPSDRFSAERTGGSVSTLTIQRTQQEDSAVYLCASSSGQNTEAFFGQGTRLTVV.

The chain combines TRBV30 with TRBJ2-1; 7 bases line up with TRBD1. This CDR3 spans 16 amino acids. Losses at the gene ends were 3 bases for V and 2 bases for J; bases not matched to a gene: 10. CDR1 and CDR2 from the germline V gene are GTSNPN and SVGIG (reference sequence). CDR3 sequence: CAWSARTGSTYNEQFF. The CDR3 DNA follows: TGTGCCTGGAGCGCACGGACAGGAAGCACCTACAATGAGCAGTTCTTC.

The chain joins TRBV25-1 to TRBJ2-1; TRBD1 might be the D (5 bases). The V end lost 2 bases, the J end lost 5 bases, and 13 bases lay between the germline ends. The germline gives CDR1 MGHDK, CDR2 SYGVNS. The CDR3 runs to 15 residues. CDR3 sequence reads: CASSEVRGEDNEQFF. The CDR3 DNA reads TGTGCCAGCAGTGAAGTAAGGGGTGAGGACAATGAGCAGTTCTTC.

The chain employs TRBV5-6 and TRBJ2-7; 7 bases align to TRBD2. The CDR3 is made up of 15 amino acids. CDR1 and CDR2 (germline): SGHDT, YYEEEE. The DNA of the CDR3 is TGTGCTACAACCTTGGCGGGGCGCGGGAGTTACGAGCAGTACTTC. Protein product: CATTLAGRGSYEQYF.

The chain joins TRBV7-2 to TRBJ1-4, with D possibly being TRBD1 (6 bases). CDR1 is SGHTA and CDR2 is FQGNSA in the germline V gene. The CDR3 loop spans 16 amino acids. The V gene lost 2 bases and the J gene lost 4 bases, with 14 bases spanning the gap. The CDR3 protein is CASSLTPGQVNEKLFF. The CDR3 DNA reads TGTGCCAGCAGCTTAACACCGGGACAAGTTAATGAAAAACTGTTTTTT.